The 26 T cell receptor beta chains given below trace back to one sample, sequenced in a study of HIV-infected patients and healthy controls (dated by TCRdb to the mid-2010s). The protocol used for the library was 5' RACE. Sequenced using an Illumina MiSeq. TCRdb ran its own pipeline on the public reads, namely fastp trimming at Q25 and MiXCR clone calling, and kept in-frame beta chains. Each CDR3 protein gets just one entry, which takes the most common genes and DNA from the rows behind it. In this sample the table shows some 67,000 distinct CDR3 sequences, less than 20% of which occur a single time. Of the sample, less than 6% falls within the top ten clones. Sequencing used CD4+ T cells from blood. The receptors shown here come from a human donor in good health.

The chain couples TRBV7-9 to TRBJ2-1, with D perhaps assigned TRBD1 or TRBD2 (5 bases each). The germline V gene has CDR1 SEHNR and CDR2 FQNEAQ (reference sequence). This CDR3 is 15 amino acids long. Trimming removed 5 bases at V and 5 bases at J, with 16 bases between. CDR3 loop: CASSRGTANNNEQFF. CDR3 sequence (DNA): TGTGCCAGCAGCCGTGGGACCGCGAATAACAATGAGCAGTTCTTC.

Only a few counts were recorded for this clonotype. This chain links TRBV7-9 with TRBJ1-4; D not resolved. Germline V CDR1 and CDR2: SEHNR, FQNEAQ (reference sequence). CDR3 size: 14 residues. V lost 7 bases and J 3 bases, leaving 12 bases between the germline ends. Here the CDR3 reads CASTLSSANEKLFF. Here the CDR3 DNA reads TGTGCCAGCACCCTGTCTTCGGCTAATGAAAAACTGTTTTTT.

This clonotype was seen only a few times. V gene TRBV29-1 combines with J gene TRBJ2-6; 8 bases map to TRBD2. V was clipped by 4 bases and J by 0 bases; unmatched bases: 5. CDR3 length: 16 residues. Germline V gene data show CDR1 as SQVTM and CDR2 as ANQGSEA. CDR3 nucleotides: TGCAGCGTTGTTCTAACTAGCGGCTCTGGGGCCAACGTCCTGACTTTC. It translates to CSVVLTSGSGANVLTF.

This clonotype came up many times. This chain links TRBV18 with TRBJ1-5; D is unclear. V was pared by 1 base and J by 5 bases, with 6 bases between. Per the germline V gene, CDR1 is KGHSH and CDR2 is LQKENI. The CDR3 runs to 13 residues. The CDR3 nucleotides read TGTGCCAGCTCACCACAAGTTGATCAGCCCCAGCATTTT. It codes for CASSPQVDQPQHF.

This clonotype occurred many times. V and J are TRBV6-6 and TRBJ2-1; tentative D call: TRBD1 (7 bases). Germline V gene lookup returns CDR1 MNHNY and CDR2 SVGAGI (reference sequence). The CDR3 loop spans 15 amino acids. The germline V and J ends were trimmed by 6 bases and 5 bases, with 17 bases remaining between them. CDR3 sequence reads: CASSPGGGAHNEQFF. The CDR3 coding sequence is TGTGCCAGCAGCCCTGGAGGGGGCGCCCACAATGAGCAGTTCTTC.

This clonotype was observed many times. The V gene is TRBV10-3, the J gene TRBJ2-5, with 7 bases lining up with TRBD1. This CDR3 comprises 13 residues. Losses at the gene ends were 10 bases for V and 3 bases for J; bases not matched to a gene: 8. Per germline, CDR1 ENHRY and CDR2 SYGVKD. CDR3 nucleotide sequence: TGTGCCACCCAGACAGGGCGCGAAGAGACCCAGTACTTC. Amino acids: CATQTGREETQYF.

Only a few counts were recorded for this clonotype. The gene calls are TRBV11-2 and TRBJ2-5, with no clear D. Germline assignment: CDR1 SGHAT and CDR2 FQNNGV. This CDR3 comprises 16 residues. V was clipped by 2 bases and J by 1 base, with 14 bases between them. This chain's CDR3 is CASSLRARASQETQYF. In nucleotides, the CDR3 is TGTGCCAGCAGCTTACGAGCCAGAGCTTCCCAAGAGACCCAGTACTTC.

This clonotype has a count of ten or more. CDR3 protein: CASSPYTDTQYF. CDR3 nucleotides: TGTGCCAGCAGCCCGTACACAGATACGCAGTATTTT. The rearrangement links TRBV18 to TRBJ2-3; no definite D call. Deletions cut 8 bases from V and 2 bases from J, with 8 bases between. Germline assignment: CDR1 KGHSH and CDR2 LQKENI. This CDR3 spans 12 amino acids.

This clonotype was observed at least ten times. CDR3 loop: CASTSAGTQGAGELFF. The CDR3 bases are TGTGCCAGCACATCGGCCGGGACTCAGGGCGCGGGGGAGCTGTTTTTT. This rearrangement joins TRBV7-9 to TRBJ2-2, with a tentative D call TRBD2 (6 bases). Germline V lookup: CDR1 SEHNR, CDR2 FQNEAQ (reference sequence). Between the trimmed V and J ends, which lost 7 bases and 8 bases, there was a span of 23 bases. This CDR3 comprises 16 residues.

There are a few counts of this clonotype. The V call is TRBV19, the J call TRBJ1-6, with TRBD1 as a possible D gene (5 bases). Germline V lookup: CDR1 LNHDA, CDR2 SQIVND (reference sequence). The CDR3 length is 16 residues. V dropped 3 bases and J dropped 11 bases, with 20 bases sitting between them. CDR3 protein: CASSIPPGPPDPPLHF. Here the CDR3 DNA reads TGTGCCAGTAGTATCCCTCCGGGACCGCCGGATCCACCCCTCCACTTT.

The sample holds a few counts of this clonotype. CDR3 amino acids: CASSSLAGGPVEQFF. CDR3 DNA: TGTGCCAGCAGCTCTTTAGCGGGAGGACCGGTTGAGCAGTTCTTC. The genes are TRBV11-2 and TRBJ2-1; 10 bases align to TRBD2. The germline gives CDR1 SGHAT, CDR2 FQNNGV. The V gene end was trimmed by 4 bases and the J gene end by 9 bases; junction bases not matched to a gene: 9. This CDR3 region has 15 residues.

This clonotype was detected ten times or more. The V gene is TRBV20-1, the J gene TRBJ2-1, with 12 bases matching TRBD2. The junction had 3 bases not matched to a gene; V was cut back by 3 bases and J by 6 bases. The germline CDR1 and CDR2 sequences are DFQATT and SNEGSKA (reference sequence). The CDR3 length is 14 residues. CDR3 residues: CSARRTSGINEQFF. The CDR3 bases are TGCAGTGCTAGGCGGACTAGCGGGATCAATGAGCAGTTCTTC.

The chain is built from TRBV6-2 or TRBV6-3 and TRBJ2-7; no firm D call. The germline CDR1 and CDR2 sequences are MNHEY and SVGEGT. V shed 7 bases and J shed 4 bases, with 17 bases lying between them. The CDR3 covers 14 residues. CDR3 amino acids: CASTETGVPYEQYF. CDR3 nucleotides: TGTGCCAGCACCGAGACTGGGGTTCCATACGAGCAGTACTTC.

This clonotype was counted a few times. J is TRBJ2-7 and V is TRBV24-1, with D maybe TRBD2 (5 bases). This CDR3 is 13 amino acids long. Germline V gene sequence: CDR1 KGHDR, CDR2 SFDVKD. V was shortened by 1 base and J by 6 bases, with 9 bases between the two germline ends. DNA of the CDR3: TGTGCCACCAGTGATTTTCTAGCCCGCGAGCAGTACTTC. Protein sequence: CATSDFLAREQYF.

The chain couples TRBV29-1 to TRBJ2-7; D perhaps matches TRBD2 (5 bases). The CDR3 is 13 residues long. Trimming removed 4 bases from V and 5 bases from J, with 15 bases in between. Per germline, CDR1 SQVTM and CDR2 ANQGSEA. In DNA form, the CDR3 reads TGCAGCGTTGGCGGCGGGTATAATAACGAGCAGTACTTC. This gives the protein CSVGGGYNNEQYF.

The CDR3 DNA follows: TGTTCCCAGGGGGTGGTGAGCTACACCTTC. Its protein product is CSQGVVSYTF. The chain couples TRBV19 to TRBJ1-2; the match to TRBD1 covers 7 bases. Germline loops: CDR1 LNHDA, CDR2 SQIVND (reference sequence). The CDR3 has 10 residues.

This clonotype appeared a few times. CDR3 loop: CASSYSVLGLADNEQFF. In DNA form, the CDR3 reads TGTGCCAGCAGTTACTCTGTTTTGGGACTAGCGGACAATGAGCAGTTCTTC. The V gene is TRBV6-5, the J gene TRBJ2-1; 11 bases fit TRBD2. Germline V gene sequence: CDR1 MNHEY, CDR2 SVGAGI. The V segment lost 0 bases and the J segment 5 bases; nucleotides outside the gene matches: 6. The CDR3 spans 17 residues.

The gene calls are TRBV6-5 and TRBJ1-1; no reliable D call. V dropped 6 bases and J dropped 0 bases, with 8 bases sitting between them. Germline assignment: CDR1 MNHEY and CDR2 SVGAGI. This CDR3 region has 13 residues. CDR3 nucleotide sequence: TGTGCCAGCAGATCTAGCTTGAACACTGAAGCTTTCTTT. The encoded protein is CASRSSLNTEAFF.

This clonotype was recorded a few times. This sequence joins TRBV5-1 and TRBJ1-6; TRBD1 agrees at 7 bases. The CDR3 extends over 14 amino acids. Germline-derived CDR1 and CDR2 are SGHRS and YFSETQ. Trimming took 4 bases from V and 7 from J; bases not matched to a gene: 5. DNA for the CDR3: TGCGCCAGCAGCATTACAGGGGCCAATTCACCCCTCCACTTT. This gives the protein CASSITGANSPLHF.

The rearrangement joins TRBV28 to TRBJ1-4; 9 bases agree with TRBD1. This CDR3 contains 17 residues. Germline lookup yields CDR1 MDHEN and CDR2 SYDVKM. V shed 8 bases, J shed 2 bases, and the junction held 12 bases outside the gene matches. CDR3 sequence (DNA): TGTGCCAGCGCCAGCCGGTACAGGGGGCTGACTAATGAAAAACTGTTTTTT. It specifies CASASRYRGLTNEKLFF.

This clonotype occurred a few times. This chain connects TRBV6-6 to TRBJ2-5; TRBD2 aligns across 11 bases. CDR1 is MNHNY, CDR2 SVGAGI, per germline (reference sequence). The CDR3 length is 16 residues. V lost 5 bases and J lost 3; bases outside the gene matches: 8. CDR3: CASSQGLAVPKETQYF. The CDR3 nucleotides read TGTGCCAGCAGTCAGGGACTAGCGGTCCCAAAAGAGACCCAGTACTTC.

This clonotype was picked up a small number of times. The V and J genes are TRBV5-6 and TRBJ1-1; 7 bases are a match to TRBD1. In germline, CDR1 is SGHDT, CDR2 YYEEEE. This CDR3 has 17 amino acids. V lost 4 bases to trimming and J lost 0 bases; unmatched junction nucleotides: 12. Here the CDR3 reads CASSGRQGSFMNTEAFF. DNA for the CDR3: TGTGCCAGCAGCGGGAGACAGGGTTCTTTTATGAACACTGAAGCTTTCTTT.

The CDR3 loop reads CSAYREINTGELFF. In nucleotides, the CDR3 is TGCAGTGCTTACAGGGAAATTAACACCGGGGAGCTGTTTTTT. The chain joins TRBV20-1 to TRBJ2-2; a possible D gene is TRBD1 (6 bases). V was pared by 5 bases and J by 2 bases, with 12 bases between. This CDR3 is 14 amino acids long. Germline CDR1 DFQATT, CDR2 SNEGSKA (reference sequence).

This clonotype was seen more than once but under ten times. The chain links TRBV6-1 to TRBJ2-6, with no clear D. Germline V gene lookup returns CDR1 MNHNS and CDR2 SASEGT. The CDR3 is 16 residues long. V lost 5 bases, J lost 0 bases, and 11 bases lay in between. The CDR3 nucleotides are TGTGCCAGCAGTCTAACCTGGAGCTCTGGGGCCAACGTCCTGACTTTC. This codes for CASSLTWSSGANVLTF.

The table lists this clonotype with a few counts. The V call is TRBV25-1, the J call TRBJ2-2; the D is unclear. The CDR3 runs 12 residues. V was clipped by 6 bases and J by 5 bases, with 7 bases between them. Germline V gene sequence: CDR1 MGHDK, CDR2 SYGVNS. CDR3 amino acids: CASSPRTGELFF. DNA of the CDR3: TGTGCCAGCAGCCCACGTACCGGGGAGCTGTTTTTT.

The V gene is TRBV19, the J gene TRBJ2-7; 7 nucleotides line up with TRBD1. The CDR3 runs to 15 residues. V gave up 2 bases and J gave up 2 bases; unmatched junction bases: 6. Germline values: CDR1 LNHDA, CDR2 SQIVND (reference sequence). CDR3 in amino acids: CASSIIGTATYEQYF. CDR3 DNA: TGTGCCAGTAGTATAATCGGGACAGCAACCTACGAGCAGTACTTC.